This TCR beta chain was profiled in a study of T cell responses to AZD1222 COVID-19 vaccine. Clones were read by immunoSEQ multiplex PCR, and TCRdb kept only the in-frame ones, dropping some. The table has about 120,000 clones, 85% to 95% seen once. Germline CDR1 and CDR2: SGHAT and FQNNGV. The CDR3 extends over 14 amino acids. Between the trimmed V and J ends, which lost 5 bases and 3 bases, there was a span of 11 bases. The chain combines TRBV11-2 with TRBJ2-1; D is perhaps TRBD1 (5 bases). This TCR was sampled from an adult in good health. The sequencing used peripheral blood, collected on day 0 of AZD1222 vaccination. The CDR3: CASSPTVGYNEQFF. The CDR3 DNA reads TGTGCCAGCAGCCCGACAGTGGGCTACAATGAGCAGTTCTTC. The full variable domain, rest sourced from reference TRBV11-2 and TRBJ2-1, is EAGVAQSPRYKIIEKRQSVAFWCNPISGHATLYWYQQILGQGPKLLIQFQNNGVVDDSQLPKDRFSAERLKGVDSTLKIQPAKLEDSAVYLCASSPTVGYNEQFFGPGTRLTVL.